One sample yielded the 32 T cell receptor beta chains listed below, sequenced in a study of cytomegalovirus exposure and HLA in healthy donors. It was with 60 Vbeta and 13 Jbeta primers that the PCR ran. Profiling relied on immunoSEQ multiplex PCR, and the TCRdb table lists in-frame clones only, not all of them. The data contain 100,000 to 120,000 clones, around 77% of them singletons. The specimen was PBMCs. The receptors were sampled from a woman aged 30 to 39 in good health and CMV-seropositive.

The V call is TRBV6-5, the J call TRBJ2-7; no firm D call. The CDR3 sequence is 13 residues long. V was trimmed by 6 bases and J by 1 base, leaving 10 bases between them. Germline CDR1 MNHEY, CDR2 SVGAGI. CDR3 DNA sequence: TGTGCCAGCAGCCCAAGCAATTCCTACGAGCAGTACTTC. It translates to CASSPSNSYEQYF.

This rearrangement joins TRBV5-1 to TRBJ2-2; 10 nucleotides align to TRBD2. This CDR3 has 17 residues. From germline, CDR1 is SGHRS and CDR2 YFSETQ. Trimming cost V 0 bases and J 0 bases; bases outside gene matches: 2. CDR3 nucleotides: TGCGCCAGCAGCTTGGCTAGCGGGGGTTCGAACACCGGGGAGCTGTTTTTT. It translates to CASSLASGGSNTGELFF.

The genes are TRBV7-3 and TRBJ2-7, with 7 bases aligning to TRBD1. The CDR3 runs to 14 residues. V was pared by 2 bases and J by 5 bases, with 6 bases of the junction left unmatched. CDR1 and CDR2 (germline): SGHTA, FQGTGA. The CDR3 DNA sequence: TGTGCCAGCAGCTTAGGTCCAGGGGGAAACGAGCAGTACTTC. It yields the protein CASSLGPGGNEQYF.

This chain connects TRBV5-1 to TRBJ2-3; D remains unclear. The CDR3 sequence is 13 residues long. Trimming removed 4 bases from V and 5 bases from J, with 11 bases in between. In germline, CDR1 is SGHRS, CDR2 YFSETQ. The CDR3 DNA reads as TGCGCCAGCAGCCCGGAGACCATAGATACGCAGTATTTT. This translates into CASSPETIDTQYF.

This clone has only one observation. The gene calls are TRBV29-1 and TRBJ1-2; tentative D call: TRBD1 (6 bases). The germline V and J ends were trimmed by 6 bases and 4 bases, with 18 bases remaining between them. Germline CDR1 is SQVTM and CDR2 is ANQGSEA. This CDR3 has 14 amino acids. This CDR3 is CSVLPDSTAYGYTF. CDR3 nucleotides: TGCAGCGTCCTCCCGGACAGCACTGCCTATGGCTACACCTTC.

This clone was picked up one time. V usage is TRBV25-1 and J usage is TRBJ1-2, with TRBD1 identical over 12 bases. Trimming took 7 bases from V and 8 from J; bases not matched to a gene: 11. This CDR3 is built from 15 residues. Germline CDR1 MGHDK, CDR2 SYGVNS. The CDR3 is CASNSGTGGAGGYTF. CDR3 DNA: TGTGCCAGCAACTCCGGGACAGGGGGCGCCGGGGGCTACACCTTC.

The V and J genes are TRBV14 and TRBJ1-5; D is ambiguous. Germline assignment: CDR1 SGHDN and CDR2 FVKESK. This CDR3 region has 20 residues. The V end was cut by 0 bases, the J end by 2 bases, with 23 bases between. CDR3 sequence reads: CASSQDLPEGAPYRNQPQHF. The CDR3 nucleotides are TGTGCCAGCAGCCAAGATCTTCCAGAGGGCGCACCCTATCGCAATCAGCCCCAGCATTTT.

The genes are TRBV6-6 and TRBJ2-1; no definite D call. V lost 3 bases to trimming and J lost 0 bases, with 9 bases between them. Germline V gives CDR1 MNHNY, CDR2 SVGAGI (reference sequence). This CDR3 is built from 15 residues. CDR3 sequence: CASSYSVSSYNEQFF. The DNA of the CDR3 is TGTGCCAGCAGTTATTCGGTGAGCTCCTACAATGAGCAGTTCTTC.

The rearrangement uses TRBV12-5 and TRBJ1-2; D may be TRBD1 (5 bases). The CDR3 contains 15 residues. V lost 5 bases, J lost 8 bases, and 21 bases lay in between. From germline, CDR1 is LGHNT and CDR2 FRNRAP. DNA of the CDR3: TGTGCTAGTGGTCATATGGGTCAGGGTATGTTAGGCTACACCTTC. It specifies CASGHMGQGMLGYTF.

The V and J genes are TRBV7-9 and TRBJ1-3; D is perhaps TRBD1 (6 bases). The CDR3 has 13 residues. Germline CDR1 SEHNR, CDR2 FQNEAQ (reference sequence). The V gene lost 3 bases and the J gene lost 7 bases, with 10 bases spanning the gap. The CDR3 here is CASSFTGINTIYF. The CDR3 DNA reads as TGTGCCAGCAGCTTTACAGGGATCAACACCATATATTTT.

The chain carries TRBV5-1 and TRBJ1-1; D is possibly TRBD1 (5 bases). V was shortened by 4 bases and J by 1 base, with 11 bases between the two germline ends. The CDR3 sequence is 14 residues long. Per germline, CDR1 SGHRS and CDR2 YFSETQ. CDR3 sequence: CASSRAGWNTEAFF. DNA for the CDR3: TGCGCCAGCAGCCGGGCAGGGTGGAACACTGAAGCTTTCTTT.

The genes are TRBV7-3 and TRBJ1-1; the match to TRBD1 covers 9 bases. The V gene end was trimmed by 3 bases and the J gene end by 4 bases; junction bases not matched to a gene: 0. This CDR3 region has 13 residues. From germline, CDR1 is SGHTA and CDR2 FQGTGA. CDR3 sequence: CASSLDRGTEAFF. For the CDR3, the DNA is TGTGCCAGCAGCTTGGACAGGGGCACTGAAGCTTTCTTT.

This sequence joins TRBV4-1 and TRBJ1-2; maybe TRBD1 (5 bases). V gave up 1 base and J gave up 4 bases, with 10 bases separating them. Per germline, CDR1 MGHRA and CDR2 YSYEKL. The CDR3 has 14 amino acids. The CDR3 reads CASSQGGPGYGYTF. In DNA, the CDR3 is TGCGCCAGCAGCCAAGGGGGCCCGGGCTATGGCTACACCTTC.

The chain links TRBV11-2 to TRBJ1-5; D not certain. The length of the CDR3 is 13 residues. V shed 3 bases and J shed 5 bases, with 8 bases lying between them. CDR1 is SGHAT and CDR2 is FQNNGV in the germline V gene. The CDR3 DNA is TGTGCCAGCAGCTTCTACCCCGATCAGCCCCAGCATTTT. Translated: CASSFYPDQPQHF. Full variable domain (outside the CDR3, taken from reference TRBV11-2 and TRBJ1-5): EAGVAQSPRYKIIEKRQSVAFWCNPISGHATLYWYQQILGQGPKLLIQFQNNGVVDDSQLPKDRFSAERLKGVDSTLKIQPAKLEDSAVYLCASSFYPDQPQHFGDGTRLSIL.

The CDR3 nucleotides read TGTGCCAGCAGCCGGGACAGGGCTGAGGGCGGCTACACCTTC. Encoded protein: CASSRDRAEGGYTF. This chain connects TRBV14 to TRBJ1-2; 9 nucleotides match TRBD1. The CDR3 sequence is 14 residues long. CDR1 is SGHDN and CDR2 is FVKESK in the germline V gene. Trimming at V came to 4 bases and at J to 8 bases, leaving 8 bases not matched to a gene.

The chain uses TRBV27 and TRBJ1-2, with D possibly TRBD1 on 5 matching bases. CDR3 size: 15 residues. Germline-derived CDR1 and CDR2 are MNHEY and SMNVEV (reference sequence). Trimming took off 6 bases at V and 0 bases at J, with 14 bases between the two ends. The CDR3 bases are TGTGCCAGCAGCAAGATGGGGCTTTCTAACTATGGCTACACCTTC. Translation gives CASSKMGLSNYGYTF.

The V call is TRBV6-6, the J call TRBJ2-3; TRBD2 matches 12 bases. Trimming cost V 6 bases and J 5 bases; bases outside gene matches: 9. The CDR3 is made up of 16 amino acids. Germline V gene lookup returns CDR1 MNHNY and CDR2 SVGAGI (reference sequence). Here the CDR3 reads CASSYRLAGVQDTQYF. The CDR3, as DNA: TGTGCCAGCAGCTATCGACTAGCGGGAGTACAAGATACGCAGTATTTT.

The chain combines TRBV11-2 with TRBJ2-1, with D perhaps TRBD1 (6 bases). This CDR3 spans 17 amino acids. V lost 0 bases, J lost 7 bases, and 19 bases lay in between. Germline loops: CDR1 SGHAT, CDR2 FQNNGV. This CDR3 reads CASSLDWFTGSKNEQFF. The CDR3 coding sequence is TGTGCCAGCAGCTTAGATTGGTTTACAGGGTCTAAGAATGAGCAGTTCTTC.

This chain connects TRBV11-2 to TRBJ2-5, with TRBD1 as a possible D gene (6 bases). Trimming stripped 5 bases from V and 4 bases from J, with 20 bases between. Germline CDR1 reads SGHAT; CDR2 reads FQNNGV. This CDR3 region has 16 residues. As DNA, the CDR3 is TGTGCCAGCAGCCCCCGAGGAGGCCGAGGGGGAGAGACCCAGTACTTC. Translating gives CASSPRGGRGGETQYF.

V usage is TRBV30 and J usage is TRBJ2-1; 10 nucleotides line up with TRBD2. Germline V gene data show CDR1 as GTSNPN and CDR2 as SVGIG (reference sequence). With 2 bases clipped from V and 9 bases from J, the junction kept 4 bases outside the gene matches. This CDR3 spans 13 amino acids. The CDR3 loop is CAWSSGGAVEQFF. Here the CDR3 DNA reads TGTGCCTGGAGTAGCGGGGGGGCCGTTGAGCAGTTCTTC.

This chain joins TRBV5-1 and TRBJ1-5, with 9 bases that match TRBD1. The ends lost 4 bases at V and 4 bases at J; junction bases unmatched: 6. This CDR3 is 15 amino acids long. The germline CDR1 and CDR2 sequences are SGHRS and YFSETQ. CDR3 amino acids: CASSPTGGGNQPQHF. The DNA for the CDR3 is TGCGCCAGCAGCCCCACAGGGGGCGGAAATCAGCCCCAGCATTTT.

The chain has TRBV9 and TRBJ2-3, with 9 bases identical to TRBD2. CDR1 is SGDLS, CDR2 YYNGEE, per germline. The ends lost 1 base at V and 4 bases at J; junction bases unmatched: 4. This CDR3 has 15 amino acids. The CDR3 nucleotides are TGTGCCAGCAGCGTATCGGCTAGCGGGGCAGATACGCAGTATTTT. It translates to CASSVSASGADTQYF.

The gene calls are TRBV21-1 and TRBJ1-1; whether TRBD1, the table's D call, matches the DNA was not checked. TRBV21-1 counts as a pseudogene. This CDR3 is built from 15 residues. This CDR3 reads CASSFGARPQTEAFF. The DNA for the CDR3 is TGTGCCAGCAGCTTTGGGGCCCGCCCCCAAACTGAAGCTTTCTTT.

The chain has TRBV5-1 and TRBJ2-1, with 7 bases fitting TRBD2. V lost 4 bases, J lost 0 bases, and 7 bases stayed unmatched. CDR1 and CDR2 from the germline V gene are SGHRS and YFSETQ. This CDR3 spans 16 amino acids. DNA for the CDR3: TGCGCCAGCAGCCCGCTAGCGGTGAGCTCCTACAATGAGCAGTTCTTC. This encodes CASSPLAVSSYNEQFF.

The chain couples TRBV7-9 to TRBJ1-5, with D unclear. Germline lookup yields CDR1 SEHNR and CDR2 FQNEAQ (reference sequence). Trimming took off 5 bases at V and 3 bases at J, with 17 bases between the two ends. The length of the CDR3 is 16 residues. CDR3 loop: CASSPGWVNPNQPQHF. The CDR3 DNA follows: TGTGCCAGCAGCCCAGGATGGGTGAACCCCAATCAGCCCCAGCATTTT.

The rearrangement joins TRBV9 to TRBJ1-1; D not certain. The CDR3 consists of 14 residues. The germline CDR1 and CDR2 sequences are SGDLS and YYNGEE. Trimming removed 0 bases at V and 1 base at J, with 7 bases between. CDR3 nucleotide sequence: TGTGCCAGCAGCGTAGTGAACGGGAACACTGAAGCTTTCTTT. It codes for CASSVVNGNTEAFF.

The chain is built from TRBV28 and TRBJ2-5; maybe TRBD1 (6 bases). Trimming pared 3 bases from V and 5 bases from J, leaving 19 bases between. CDR3 size: 16 residues. CDR1 is MDHEN, CDR2 SYDVKM, per germline. The CDR3 reads CASSFSTGTPEETQYF. In nucleotides, the CDR3 is TGTGCCAGCAGTTTCTCAACCGGGACACCCGAGGAGACCCAGTACTTC.

V is TRBV5-1 and J is TRBJ2-3; 14 nucleotides line up with TRBD2. The CDR3 is 18 amino acids. Germline V gives CDR1 SGHRS, CDR2 YFSETQ. V gave up 0 bases and J gave up 2 bases; unmatched junction bases: 5. CDR3 sequence reads: CASSLARTSGGNTDTQYF. CDR3 coding DNA: TGCGCCAGCAGCTTGGCTAGGACTAGCGGGGGGAACACAGATACGCAGTATTTT.

The V call is TRBV5-1, the J call TRBJ2-5; the D gene is possibly TRBD2 (6 bases). The end of the DNA fits TRBJ2-7 better, so the J call may be wrong. Germline V gene data show CDR1 as SGHRS and CDR2 as YFSETQ. The CDR3 has 14 residues. DNA of the CDR3: TGCGCCAGCAGCCGGGACGGAGGGGCCTACGAGCAGTACTTC. The encoded protein is CASSRDGGAYEQYF.

The chain uses TRBV27 and TRBJ2-1, with 8 bases matching TRBD2. V was clipped by 5 bases and J by 15 bases; unmatched bases: 9. The CDR3 covers 12 residues. The germline gives CDR1 MNHEY, CDR2 SMNVEV (reference sequence). The CDR3 nucleotides read TGTGCCAGCAGTAGCGGGAGAGGTAAAGCGTTCTTC. Its translation: CASSSGRGKAFF.

The chain couples TRBV4-1 to TRBJ1-1; D uncertain. Germline values: CDR1 MGHRA, CDR2 YSYEKL. The length of the CDR3 is 14 residues. Deletions cut 0 bases from V and 4 bases from J, with 9 bases between. The DNA of the CDR3 is TGCGCCAGCAGCCAAGATCTGTTCGTCACTGAAGCTTTCTTT. Encoded protein: CASSQDLFVTEAFF.

The V gene is TRBV6-6, the J gene TRBJ1-2; 10 bases map to TRBD1. After removal of 2 bases from V and 3 bases from J, the junction contained 3 bases not matched to a gene. The CDR3 is 15 amino acids. Germline CDR1 is MNHNY and CDR2 is SVGAGI (reference sequence). CDR3 region: CASSYLGQGDYGYTF. CDR3 DNA: TGTGCCAGCAGTTACCTAGGACAGGGGGACTATGGCTACACCTTC.